The clone carrying this T cell receptor (beta chain) was detected a few times. The data belong to a study of beta chain features in type 1 diabetes. Investigators reverse transcribed all isolated RNA, so they sequenced expressed TCRB transcripts. Profiled with immunoSEQ multiplex PCR; TCRdb holds only in-frame clones, not every one. This sample yields about 150,000 clones, of which approximately 10% are seen a single time; roughly 1.9% belongs to the top ten. The CDR3 sequence is 16 residues long. Germline CDR1 reads LGHNA; CDR2 reads YNFKEQ. With 5 bases clipped from V and 2 bases from J, the junction kept 6 bases outside the gene matches. Via the markers CD45RO/CCR7/CD25/CD127/CD95/CD27, stem cell-like memory, regulatory, central memory and naive CD4+ cells were sorted.

The clonotype comes from a man between 18 and 35 years old in good health. Sequenced sample: central memory CD4+ T cells from blood. This sequence joins TRBV4-2 and TRBJ2-5; 12 bases line up with TRBD2. In nucleotides, the CDR3 is TGTGCCAGCAGCGAAAGGACTAGCGGGGTTCAAGAGACCCAGTACTTC. This codes for CASSERTSGVQETQYF.